This note documents a single TCR beta chain sequence. Its target is not known. Germline values: CDR1 WSHSY, CDR2 SAAADI. The CDR3 length is 11 residues. The V end was cut by 2 bases, the J end by 3 bases, with 2 bases between. This record belongs to a study of STAT3 mutations in large granular lymphocyte leukemia. General study findings and limits: In T-cell large granular lymphocyte leukemia, about half of patients showed multiple immunodominant subclonotypes. In several patients, dominant TCR clone burden exceeded STAT3 mutant burden.

TCRdb keeps only in-frame clones here, not all; method: immunoSEQ multiplex PCR. The sample lists approximately 22,000 clones; about 94% were seen once. Sequencing was performed on peripheral blood mononuclear cells. The origin of this receptor is a man aged 40-55 years with T-cell large granular lymphocyte leukemia. Some clones in this sample may be carry-over from other donors' samples. The V gene is TRBV10-2, the J gene TRBJ2-7; D uncertain. CDR3 bases: TGCGCCAGCAGTGAGCTCTACGAGCAGTACTTC. It encodes CASSELYEQYF.